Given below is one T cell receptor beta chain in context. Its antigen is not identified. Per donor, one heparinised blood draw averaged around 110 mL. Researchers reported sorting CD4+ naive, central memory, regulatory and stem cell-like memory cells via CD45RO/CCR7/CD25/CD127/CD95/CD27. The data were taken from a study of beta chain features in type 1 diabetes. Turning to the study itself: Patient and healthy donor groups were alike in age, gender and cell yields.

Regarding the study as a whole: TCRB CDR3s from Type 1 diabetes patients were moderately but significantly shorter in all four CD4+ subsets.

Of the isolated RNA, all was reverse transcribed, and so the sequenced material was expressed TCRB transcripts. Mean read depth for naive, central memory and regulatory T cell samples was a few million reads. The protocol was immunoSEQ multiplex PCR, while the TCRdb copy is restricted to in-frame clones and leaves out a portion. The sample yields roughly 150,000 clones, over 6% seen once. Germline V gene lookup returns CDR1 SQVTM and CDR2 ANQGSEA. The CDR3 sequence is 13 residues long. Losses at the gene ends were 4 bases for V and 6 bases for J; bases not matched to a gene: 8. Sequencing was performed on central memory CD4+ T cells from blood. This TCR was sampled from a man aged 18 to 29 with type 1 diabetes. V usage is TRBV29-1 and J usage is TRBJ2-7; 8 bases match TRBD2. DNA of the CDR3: TGCAGCGTTGTTCTTGGACTAGCACGCGAGCAGTACTTC. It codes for CSVVLGLAREQYF.